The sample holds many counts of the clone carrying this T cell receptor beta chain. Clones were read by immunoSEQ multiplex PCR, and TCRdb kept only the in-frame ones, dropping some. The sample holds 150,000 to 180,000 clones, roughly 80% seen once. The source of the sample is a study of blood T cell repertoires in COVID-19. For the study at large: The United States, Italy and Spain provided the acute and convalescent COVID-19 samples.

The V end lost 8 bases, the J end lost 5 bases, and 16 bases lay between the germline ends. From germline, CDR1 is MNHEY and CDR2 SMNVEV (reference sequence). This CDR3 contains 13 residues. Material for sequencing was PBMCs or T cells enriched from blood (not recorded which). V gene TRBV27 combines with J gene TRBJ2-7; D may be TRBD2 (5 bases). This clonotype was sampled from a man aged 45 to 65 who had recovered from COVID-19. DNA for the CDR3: TGTGCCAGCTTCAATGCGGCTAGCAACGAGCAGTACTTC. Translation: CASFNAASNEQYF.